This paragraph reports one T cell receptor (beta chain). CDR3 length: 16 residues. Trimming removed 6 bases at V and 3 bases at J, with 20 bases between. Germline loops: CDR1 MNHNY, CDR2 SVGAGI (reference sequence). This sample was included in a study of T cells in tuberculosis. Sequencing used immunoSEQ multiplex PCR; TCRdb keeps in-frame clones, though not all of them. The table has roughly 61,000 clones, over 75% seen once; the top ten hold about a fifth. After thawing and overnight rest, PBMC were stained with GMM-loaded CD1B tetramer, viability dye and anti-CD3 for sorting. The lipid loaded on the CD1B tetramers was C32 glucose monomycolate from Rhodococcus equi.

Material: CD1b-GMM tetramer-negative cells sorted from PBMCs. This clonotype originated in an adult woman with latent tuberculosis. The V gene is TRBV6-6, the J gene TRBJ1-1, with D unresolved. The CDR3 loop is CASSLSGGRGDTEAFF. DNA for the CDR3: TGTGCCAGCAGCCTATCGGGAGGGCGCGGAGACACTGAAGCTTTCTTT.